Below, 15 T cell receptor beta chains from the same sample are listed, as sequenced in a study of OX40 agonist ivuxolimab in advanced cancers. Clones were read by immunoSEQ multiplex PCR, and TCRdb kept only the in-frame ones, dropping some. The table records more than 15,000 clones, roughly 72% of them present only once. The sequencing used CD4+ or CD8+ T cells sorted from blood, collected in a trial of the OX40 agonist ivuxolimab. The origin of the receptors is an adult with an advanced solid tumor such as melanoma, head and neck, liver or kidney cancer.

J is TRBJ1-4 and V is TRBV4-3, with 7 bases aligning to TRBD1. The V gene's germline CDR1 is LGHNA and CDR2 YSLEER. The V segment lost 0 bases and the J segment 4 bases; nucleotides outside the gene matches: 14. The CDR3 totals 19 residues. CDR3: CASSQDRRGLGTGNEKLFF. As DNA, the CDR3 is TGCGCCAGCAGCCAAGATCGTAGGGGGCTGGGAACGGGTAATGAAAAACTGTTTTTT.

The chain joins TRBV10-3 to TRBJ2-7, with no clear D. V was cut by 2 bases and J by 6 bases, with 17 bases left in between. Germline values: CDR1 ENHRY, CDR2 SYGVKD. The CDR3 runs 15 residues. The CDR3 DNA reads TGTGCCATCAGTGAGCCCCAGAACGGTCGCGGCGAGCAGTACTTC. This sequence encodes CAISEPQNGRGEQYF.

This clone is a singleton in its sample. CDR3 loop: CASSINPTDEQYF. The CDR3 DNA is TGTGCCAGTAGTATAAACCCTACGGACGAGCAGTACTTC. V is TRBV19 and J is TRBJ2-7; D unclear. Trimming pared 2 bases from V and 5 bases from J, leaving 10 bases between. CDR3 size: 13 residues. The germline CDR1 and CDR2 sequences are LNHDA and SQIVND (reference sequence). The variable domain in full, completed from reference TRBV19 and TRBJ2-7, reads DGGITQSPKYLFRKEGQNVTLSCEQNLNHDAMYWYRQDPGQGLRLIYYSQIVNDFQKGDIAEGYSVSREKKESFPLTVTSAQKNPTAFYLCASSINPTDEQYFGPGTRLTVT.

The V and J genes are TRBV6-1 and TRBJ2-7; no clear D gene. This CDR3 is built from 12 residues. Trimming pared 2 bases from V and 2 bases from J, leaving 4 bases between. Per germline, CDR1 MNHNS and CDR2 SASEGT. CDR3 protein: CASSETTYEQYF. The CDR3 DNA follows: TGTGCCAGCAGTGAAACGACCTACGAGCAGTACTTC.

V is TRBV27 and J is TRBJ2-1; 11 nucleotides agree with TRBD2. Germline lookup yields CDR1 MNHEY and CDR2 SMNVEV (reference sequence). CDR3 size: 14 residues. Trimming took 10 bases from V and 5 from J; bases not matched to a gene: 7. The chain's CDR3 is CATAPGLADNEQFF. Written as DNA, the CDR3 is TGTGCCACCGCCCCGGGACTAGCGGACAATGAGCAGTTCTTC.

This clone showed up just a few times. An end of the junction differs from the germline gene, which may be a read error. This chain uses TRBV10-1 with TRBJ1-4, with D perhaps matching TRBD1 (6 bases). Germline V gene data show CDR1 as WNHNN and CDR2 as SYGVQD (reference sequence). This CDR3 has 15 amino acids. Here the CDR3 DNA reads TGCGCCAGCAGCGAGTTGACAGGAGGAAATGAAAAACTGTTTTTT. Translation: CASSELTGGNEKLFF.

The rearrangement links TRBV9 to TRBJ2-2; weak D call: TRBD1 (6 bases). Between the trimmed V and J ends, which lost 4 bases and 4 bases, there was a span of 11 bases. The CDR3 consists of 14 residues. Germline values: CDR1 SGDLS, CDR2 YYNGEE. CDR3 sequence: CASSSQGVTGELFF. In nucleotides, the CDR3 is TGTGCCAGCAGCTCACAGGGCGTCACCGGGGAGCTGTTTTTT. Using reference TRBV9 and TRBJ2-2 for the parts outside the CDR3, the full variable domain is DSGVTQTPKHLITATGQRVTLRCSPRSGDLSVYWYQQSLDQGLQFLIQYYNGEERAKGNILERFSAQQFPDLHSELNLSSLELGDSALYFCASSSQGVTGELFFGEGSRLTVL.

The chain recombines TRBV7-9 with TRBJ2-7; possible D gene TRBD1, 6 bases. Germline CDR1 reads SEHNR; CDR2 reads FQNEAQ (reference sequence). The CDR3 is 15 amino acids. Trimming removed 4 bases from V and 2 bases from J, with 15 bases in between. The CDR3 DNA reads as TGTGCCAGCAGCTCTCCAGGGGAGAAACCCTACGAGCAGTACTTC. Protein product: CASSSPGEKPYEQYF.

The CDR3 spells CASSDRTGPSQPQHF. As DNA, the CDR3 is TGTGCCAGCAGCGACAGGACAGGGCCGAGTCAGCCCCAGCATTTT. The chain recombines TRBV7-6 with TRBJ1-5, with 8 bases identical to TRBD1. V was clipped by 5 bases and J by 6 bases; unmatched bases: 9. In germline, CDR1 is SGHVS, CDR2 FNYEAQ. The CDR3 totals 15 residues.

This clone was counted between two and nine times. This chain links TRBV27 with TRBJ2-7, with D tentatively TRBD2 (6 bases). This CDR3 spans 11 amino acids. V was clipped by 7 bases and J by 3 bases, with 7 bases between them. Germline values: CDR1 MNHEY, CDR2 SMNVEV (reference sequence). This CDR3 is CASNGGYEQYF. For the CDR3, the DNA is TGTGCCAGCAACGGGGGCTACGAGCAGTACTTC.

This clone came up once. As DNA, the CDR3 is TGTGCCAGCAGCGCTCAGGGGTGGGATACGCAGTATTTT. Translating it yields CASSAQGWDTQYF. V is TRBV7-9 and J is TRBJ2-3, with D possibly being TRBD1 (6 bases). From germline, CDR1 is SEHNR and CDR2 FQNEAQ (reference sequence). V shed 5 bases and J shed 6 bases, with 12 bases lying between them. The CDR3 extends over 13 amino acids.

The count of this clone is one. V and J are TRBV6-6 and TRBJ2-7, with 11 bases aligning to TRBD1. The ends lost 2 bases at V and 3 bases at J; junction bases unmatched: 0. There are 14 residues in the CDR3. The germline V gene encodes CDR1 MNHNY and CDR2 SVGAGI (reference sequence). The CDR3 DNA follows: TGTGCCAGCAGTTACGGGACAGGGGGCTACGAGCAGTACTTC. Its translation is CASSYGTGGYEQYF.

This chain links TRBV27 with TRBJ2-7; D might be TRBD1 (7 bases). The CDR3 consists of 13 residues. Germline-derived CDR1 and CDR2 are MNHEY and SMNVEV (reference sequence). The V gene lost 5 bases and the J gene lost 4 bases, with 12 bases spanning the gap. CDR3 nucleotide sequence: TGTGCCAGCAGTCGCGGGACAGAGTACGAGCAGTACTTC. The encoded protein is CASSRGTEYEQYF.

Regarding this clone: A far larger clone differs by one base, so this is likely a read error. The sample holds other DNA sequences that translate to the same CDR3. The CDR3 bases are TGTGCCAGCAGTGATCAGGGGTGGTACGAGCAGTACTTC. Amino acids: CASSDQGWYEQYF. The chain combines TRBV6-5 with TRBJ2-7, with TRBD1 as a possible D gene (6 bases). Deletions cut 5 bases from V and 4 bases from J, with 12 bases between. The CDR3 extends over 13 amino acids. The V gene's germline CDR1 is MNHEY and CDR2 SVGAGI.

In this sample, this clone turned up once. In DNA, the CDR3 is TGCGCCAGCAGTGAGGAGGCCTACGAGCAGTACTTC. It is translated as CASSEEAYEQYF. This sequence joins TRBV10-2 and TRBJ2-7; no definite D call. CDR1 is WSHSY and CDR2 is SAAADI in the germline V gene. Trimming took off 2 bases at V and 2 bases at J, with 4 bases between the two ends. This CDR3 has 12 residues.